This is a list of T cell receptor beta chains from one sample in a study of blood T cell repertoires in COVID-19. Sequencing was performed with immunoSEQ multiplex PCR; in TCRdb, only in-frame clones are kept and a portion is missing. Of 190,000 or so clones listed, about 87% are singletons. Specimen: peripheral blood. Source of these receptors: a woman under 30 who had recovered from COVID-19. CDR3s include the opening cysteine and the closing phenylalanine or tryptophan. The order of the fields is D gene, J gene, clone size, V gene, CDR3 protein, CDR3 DNA. D genes are given only for firm matches. Clone sizes are given selectively: once, few, many, or a class where the clone is expanded.

TRBD1 | TRBJ1-6 | - | TRBV9 | CASSGTGDNSPLHF | TGTGCCAGCAGCGGTACAGGGGATAATTCACCCCTCCACTTT
TRBD2 | TRBJ2-3 | - | TRBV4-3 | CASSQELAATGDTQYF | TGCGCCAGCAGCCAAGAACTAGCGGCGACGGGAGATACGCAGTATTTT
- | TRBJ2-5 | once | TRBV9 | CASSLPGTPVQETQYF | TGTGCCAGCAGTTTGCCGGGGACACCCGTACAAGAGACCCAGTACTTC
TRBD2 | TRBJ2-5 | - | TRBV19 | CASSIATSGETQYF | TGTGCCAGTAGTATAGCGACTAGCGGGGAGACCCAGTACTTC
TRBD1 | TRBJ1-5 | few | TRBV27 | CASSSTGGDQPQHF | TGTGCCAGCAGTTCGACAGGGGGGGATCAGCCCCAGCATTTT
- | TRBJ1-5 | - | TRBV6-2/TRBV6-3 | CASSYTVNQPQHF | TGTGCCAGCAGTTACACAGTAAATCAGCCCCAGCATTTT
- | TRBJ2-3 | - | TRBV5-1 | CASSLGTTLWDTQYF | TGCGCCAGCAGCTTGGGGACTACACTCTGGGATACGCAGTATTTT
TRBD2 | TRBJ2-5 | - | TRBV7-3 | CASSPTRTSGSGQETQYF | TGTGCCAGCAGCCCTACCCGGACTAGCGGGAGTGGTCAAGAGACCCAGTACTTC
TRBD1 | TRBJ1-2 | once | TRBV9 | CASSVEDRGRGYTF | TGTGCCAGCAGCGTAGAGGACAGGGGAAGGGGCTACACCTTC
- | TRBJ2-2 | - | TRBV19 | CASIGRVYGELFF | TGTGCCAGTATTGGCAGGGTGTACGGGGAGCTGTTTTTT
TRBD1 | TRBJ2-1 | few | TRBV4-1 | CASSHRTGDEQFF | TGCGCCAGCAGCCACCGGACAGGGGATGAGCAGTTCTTC
TRBD1 | TRBJ1-2 | - | TRBV16 | CASSQDRNYGYTF | TGTGCCAGCAGCCAGGACAGGAACTATGGCTACACCTTC
- | TRBJ2-1 | - | TRBV6-6 | CASRTDGQYNEQFF | TGTGCCAGCAGGACGGACGGACAATACAATGAGCAGTTCTTC
- | TRBJ2-7 | - | TRBV7-2 | CASTGLPPQSHEQYF | TGTGCCAGCACCGGACTCCCCCCTCAAAGCCACGAGCAGTACTTC
- | TRBJ2-1 | - | TRBV24-1 | CATSDRTGPNEQFF | TGTGCCACCAGTGACAGAACAGGGCCTAATGAGCAGTTCTTC
TRBD1 | TRBJ2-4 | - | TRBV7-2 | CASSFFPGQGQLAKNIQYF | TGTGCCAGCAGCTTCTTTCCGGGACAGGGGCAACTAGCCAAAAACATTCAGTACTTC
TRBD1 | TRBJ1-5 | once | TRBV2 | CASRGQGDQPQHF | TGTGCCAGCAGGGGACAGGGGGATCAGCCCCAGCATTTT
- | TRBJ2-2 | - | TRBV29-1 | CSVEEGKWSGELFF | TGCAGCGTTGAAGAGGGCAAGTGGTCCGGGGAGCTGTTTTTT
- | TRBJ1-2 | few | TRBV4-2 | CASRQGITYGYTF | TGTGCCAGCAGGCAGGGGATTACCTATGGCTACACCTTC
- | TRBJ1-1 | - | TRBV6-5 | CASSPNTEMNTEAFF | TGTGCCAGCAGCCCCAACACAGAGATGAACACTGAAGCTTTCTTT
- | TRBJ1-5 | - | TRBV30 | CAWSPEHNQPQHF | TGTGCCTGGAGCCCTGAGCACAATCAGCCCCAGCATTTT
- | TRBJ2-7 | - | TRBV6-6 | CASSYSDSYEQYF | TGTGCCAGCAGTTACTCTGACAGCTACGAGCAGTACTTC
- | TRBJ2-1 | - | TRBV7-2 | CASSSISGWEQFF | TGTGCCAGCAGCTCAATTTCCGGTTGGGAGCAGTTCTTC
TRBD2 | TRBJ2-1 | once | TRBV4-3 | CASSRTRGGYPSYNEQFF | TGCGCCAGCAGCCGCACCCGGGGAGGGTACCCTTCCTACAATGAGCAGTTCTTC
- | TRBJ1-5 | - | TRBV7-2 | CASSLSPGTQPQHF | TGTGCCAGCAGCTTATCTCCAGGAACTCAGCCCCAGCATTTT
- | TRBJ2-2 | - | TRBV3-1/TRBV3-2 | CASSQDLESPTGELFF | TGTGCCAGCAGCCAAGATCTGGAGAGCCCCACCGGGGAGCTGTTTTTT
TRBD1 | TRBJ2-2 | - | TRBV4-2 | CASSHGQGGTGELFF | TGTGCCAGCAGCCACGGACAGGGAGGCACCGGGGAGCTGTTTTTT
- | TRBJ1-5 | - | TRBV4-3 | CASSQELAASNQPQHF | TGCGCCAGCAGCCAAGAGCTGGCAGCGAGCAATCAGCCCCAGCATTTT
- | TRBJ1-1 | - | TRBV27 | CASSLPGSSNINTEAFF | TGTGCCAGCAGTTTACCGGGATCCTCGAACATCAACACTGAAGCTTTCTTT
TRBD2 | TRBJ2-1 | - | TRBV15 | CATSRDKGLRYNEQFF | TGTGCCACCAGCAGAGATAAGGGACTACGCTACAATGAGCAGTTCTTC
- | TRBJ2-2 | - | TRBV7-3 | CASSRGAGELFF | TGTGCCAGCAGCCGGGGAGCCGGGGAGCTGTTTTTT
- | TRBJ1-1 | - | TRBV27 | CASSLAAAGGAAFF | TGTGCCAGCAGTTTGGCGGCGGCGGGGGGGGCAGCTTTCTTT
TRBD2 | TRBJ2-1 | - | TRBV30 | CAWSVGPGGEQFF | TGTGCCTGGAGTGTAGGACCGGGAGGGGAGCAGTTCTTC
- | TRBJ2-3 | once | TRBV10-3 | CAIGADTQYF | TGTGCCATCGGGGCCGATACGCAGTATTTT
TRBD2 | TRBJ2-7 | - | TRBV7-2 | CASSLELAGGFYEQYF | TGTGCCAGCAGCTTAGAACTAGCGGGGGGTTTCTACGAGCAGTACTTC
TRBD1 | TRBJ1-4 | - | TRBV27 | CASSFLQGAEQLFF | TGTGCCAGCAGTTTCCTACAGGGGGCTGAGCAACTGTTTTTT